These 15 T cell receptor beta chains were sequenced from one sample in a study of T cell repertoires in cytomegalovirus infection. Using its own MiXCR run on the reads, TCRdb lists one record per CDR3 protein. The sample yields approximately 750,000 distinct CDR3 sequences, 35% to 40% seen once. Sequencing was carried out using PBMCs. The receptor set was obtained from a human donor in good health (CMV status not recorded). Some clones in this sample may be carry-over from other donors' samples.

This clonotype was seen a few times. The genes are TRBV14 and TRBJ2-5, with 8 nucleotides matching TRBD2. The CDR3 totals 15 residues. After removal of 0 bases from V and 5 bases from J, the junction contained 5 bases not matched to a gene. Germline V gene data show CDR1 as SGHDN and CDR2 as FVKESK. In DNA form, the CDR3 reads TGTGCCAGCAGCCAAGATTTACTAGCGGAGGAGACCCAGTACTTC. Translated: CASSQDLLAEETQYF.

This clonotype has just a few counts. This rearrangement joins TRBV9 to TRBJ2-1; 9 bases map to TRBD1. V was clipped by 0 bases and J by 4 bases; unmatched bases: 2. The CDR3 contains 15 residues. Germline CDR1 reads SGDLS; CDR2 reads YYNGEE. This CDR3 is CASSVDGTGYNEQFF. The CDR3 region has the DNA TGTGCCAGCAGCGTAGACGGGACAGGGTACAATGAGCAGTTCTTC.

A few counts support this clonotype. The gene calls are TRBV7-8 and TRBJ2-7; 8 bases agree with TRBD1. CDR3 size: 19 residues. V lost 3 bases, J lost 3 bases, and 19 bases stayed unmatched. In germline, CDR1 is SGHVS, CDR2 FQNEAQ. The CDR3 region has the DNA TGTGCCAGCAGCTTGCGCGTCGGACAGGGTGGAATTTCGATCTACGAGCAGTACTTC. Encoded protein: CASSLRVGQGGISIYEQYF.

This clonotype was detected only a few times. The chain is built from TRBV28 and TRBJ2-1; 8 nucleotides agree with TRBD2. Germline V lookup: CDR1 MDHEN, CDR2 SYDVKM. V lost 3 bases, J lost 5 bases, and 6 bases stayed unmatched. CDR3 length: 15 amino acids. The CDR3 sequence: CASSLGGRTDNEQFF. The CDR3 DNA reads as TGTGCCAGCAGTTTGGGCGGGAGGACCGACAATGAGCAGTTCTTC.

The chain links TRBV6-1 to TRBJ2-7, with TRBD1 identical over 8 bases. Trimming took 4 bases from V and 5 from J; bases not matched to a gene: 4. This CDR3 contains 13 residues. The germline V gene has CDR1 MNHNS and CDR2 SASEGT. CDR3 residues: CASSGTGYNEQYF. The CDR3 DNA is TGTGCCAGCAGTGGGACAGGGTACAACGAGCAGTACTTC.

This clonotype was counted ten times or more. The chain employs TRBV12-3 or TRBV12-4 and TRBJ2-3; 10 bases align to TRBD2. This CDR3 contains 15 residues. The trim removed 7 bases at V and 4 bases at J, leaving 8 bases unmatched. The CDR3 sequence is CASTRSGRTADTQYF. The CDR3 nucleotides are TGTGCCAGCACCCGTAGCGGGAGGACGGCAGATACGCAGTATTTT.

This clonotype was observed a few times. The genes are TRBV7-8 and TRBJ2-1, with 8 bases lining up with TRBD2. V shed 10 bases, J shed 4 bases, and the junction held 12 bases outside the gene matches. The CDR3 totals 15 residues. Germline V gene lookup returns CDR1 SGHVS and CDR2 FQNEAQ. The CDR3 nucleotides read TGTGCCACTTCTCGGGCCAGCGGGAGTTACAATGAGCAGTTCTTC. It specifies CATSRASGSYNEQFF.

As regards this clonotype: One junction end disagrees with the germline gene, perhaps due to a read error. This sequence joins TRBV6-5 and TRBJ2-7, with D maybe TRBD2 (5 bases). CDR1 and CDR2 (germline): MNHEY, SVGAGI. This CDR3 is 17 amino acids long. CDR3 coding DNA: TGTGCCCGCAGTTACTCGTGGAGGAGCCAGTTTGTGGGCGAGCAGTACTTC. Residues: CARSYSWRSQFVGEQYF.

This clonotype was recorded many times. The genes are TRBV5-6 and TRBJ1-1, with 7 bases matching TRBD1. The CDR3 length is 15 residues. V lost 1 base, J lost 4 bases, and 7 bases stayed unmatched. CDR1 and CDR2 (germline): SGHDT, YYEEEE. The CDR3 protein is CASSLTGEVATEAFF. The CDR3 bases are TGTGCCAGCAGCTTGACAGGGGAAGTTGCCACTGAAGCTTTCTTT.

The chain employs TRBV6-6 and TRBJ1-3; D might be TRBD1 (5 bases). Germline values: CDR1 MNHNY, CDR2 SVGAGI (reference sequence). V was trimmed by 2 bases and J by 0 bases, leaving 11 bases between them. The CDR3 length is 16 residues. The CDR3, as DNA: TGTGCCAGCAGTTACGGGGACGTGTACTCTGGAAACACCATATATTTT. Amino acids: CASSYGDVYSGNTIYF.

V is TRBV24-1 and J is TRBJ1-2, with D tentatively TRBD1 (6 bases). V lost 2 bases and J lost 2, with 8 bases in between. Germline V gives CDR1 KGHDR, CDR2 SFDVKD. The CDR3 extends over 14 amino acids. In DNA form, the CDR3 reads TGTGCCACCAGTGATTCCGGACAGAACTATGGCTACACCTTC. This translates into CATSDSGQNYGYTF.

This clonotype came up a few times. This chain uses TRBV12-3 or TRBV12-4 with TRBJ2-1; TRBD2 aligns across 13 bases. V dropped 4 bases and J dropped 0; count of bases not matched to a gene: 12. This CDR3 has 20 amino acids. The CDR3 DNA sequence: TGTGCCAGCAGTTCCCCCGGGACTAGCGGGACCTCTAGCTCCTACAATGAGCAGTTCTTC. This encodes CASSSPGTSGTSSSYNEQFF.

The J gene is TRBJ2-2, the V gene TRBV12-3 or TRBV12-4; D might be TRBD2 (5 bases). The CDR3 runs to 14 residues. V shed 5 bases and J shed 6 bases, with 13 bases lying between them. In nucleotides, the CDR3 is TGTGCCAGCAGTCCTCCGGGGATCCCCGGGGAGCTGTTTTTT. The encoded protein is CASSPPGIPGELFF.

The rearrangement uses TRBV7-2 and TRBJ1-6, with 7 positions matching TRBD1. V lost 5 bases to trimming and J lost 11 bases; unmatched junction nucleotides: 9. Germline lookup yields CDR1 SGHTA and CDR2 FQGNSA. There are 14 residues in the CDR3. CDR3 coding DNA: TGTGCCAGCAGCCCCAGGGGGGGGAGGCCACCCCTCCACTTT. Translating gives CASSPRGGRPPLHF.

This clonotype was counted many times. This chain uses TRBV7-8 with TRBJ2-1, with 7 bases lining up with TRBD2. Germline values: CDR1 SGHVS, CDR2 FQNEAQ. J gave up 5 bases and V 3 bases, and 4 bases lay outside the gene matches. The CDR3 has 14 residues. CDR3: CASSFGGGHNEQFF. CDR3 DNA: TGTGCCAGCAGCTTTGGCGGGGGACACAATGAGCAGTTCTTC.